This T cell receptor (beta chain) emerged from a study of beta chain features in type 1 diabetes. In the study overall: Age and gender were similar between patients and healthy donors, as were cell yields. Summed over all samples, the examined sorted cells came to roughly 110 million. General study results and limits: The question left open here concerned HLA type influencing TCRB rearrangement.

This clone was detected a few times. Its antigen remains unidentified. Investigators reverse transcribed all isolated RNA, so they sequenced expressed TCRB transcripts. Sequenced naive, central memory and regulatory T cell samples produced an average of around 3.5 million reads. Assay used: immunoSEQ multiplex PCR; TCRdb lists only in-frame clones, some missing. The table has approximately 300,000 clones, 11% seen once. The sequencing input was naive CD4+ T cells from blood. The TCR sequence derives from a young woman in good health.

This CDR3 is CASSGSGLSEDEQFF. The CDR3 DNA sequence: TGTGCCAGCAGTGGGAGCGGGCTCTCCGAGGATGAGCAGTTCTTC. The V call is TRBV25-1, the J call TRBJ2-1, with D possibly TRBD2 on 6 matching bases. Trimming took off 4 bases at V and 8 bases at J, with 18 bases between the two ends. The CDR3 consists of 15 residues. Germline V gene lookup returns CDR1 MGHDK and CDR2 SYGVNS.